Here is one T cell receptor beta chain with its context. The data were obtained in a study of identical twins. From the 5' RACE reads, TCRdb called clonotypes with MiXCR, one entry per CDR3 protein. This sample has about 530,000 distinct CDR3 sequences; 13% to 15% occur once, and the top ten carry nearly 0.45%. This CDR3 has 15 amino acids. Germline V CDR1 and CDR2: MNHNS, SASEGT. V was trimmed by 2 bases and J by 7 bases, leaving 15 bases between them. These records were also assigned to another study, of yellow fever vaccine responses in identical twins.

The chain has TRBV6-1 and TRBJ1-5, with D perhaps matching TRBD1 (6 bases). The clonotype originates from a young woman in good health. Material for sequencing was CD4+ T cells sorted from blood. CDR3 nucleotides: TGTGCCAGCAGTGAAAGTACCTCAGGGGCACAGCCCCAGCATTTT. This gives the protein CASSESTSGAQPQHF.